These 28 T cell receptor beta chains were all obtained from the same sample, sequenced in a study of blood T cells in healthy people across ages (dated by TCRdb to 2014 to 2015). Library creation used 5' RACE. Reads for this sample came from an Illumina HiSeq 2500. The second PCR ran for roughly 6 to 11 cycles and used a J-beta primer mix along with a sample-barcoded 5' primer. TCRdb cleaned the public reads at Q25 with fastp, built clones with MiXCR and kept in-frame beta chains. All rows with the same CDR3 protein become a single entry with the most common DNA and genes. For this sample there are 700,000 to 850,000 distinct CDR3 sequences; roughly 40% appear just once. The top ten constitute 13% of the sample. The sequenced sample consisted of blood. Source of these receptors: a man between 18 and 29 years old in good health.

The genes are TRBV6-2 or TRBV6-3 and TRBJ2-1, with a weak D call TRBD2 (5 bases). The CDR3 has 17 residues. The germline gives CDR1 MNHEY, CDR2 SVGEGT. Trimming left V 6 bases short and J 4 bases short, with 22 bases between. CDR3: CASSARLAITDYNEQFF. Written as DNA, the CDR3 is TGTGCCAGCAGCGCCAGGCTAGCAATCACAGATTACAATGAGCAGTTCTTC.

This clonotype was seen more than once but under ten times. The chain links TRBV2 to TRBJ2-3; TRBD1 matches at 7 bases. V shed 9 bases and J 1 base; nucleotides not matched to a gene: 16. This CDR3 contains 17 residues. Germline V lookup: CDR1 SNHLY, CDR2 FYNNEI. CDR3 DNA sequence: TGTGCCAGAGACCACAGCGCAGGGACAGTAGGCACAGATACGCAGTATTTT. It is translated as CARDHSAGTVGTDTQYF.

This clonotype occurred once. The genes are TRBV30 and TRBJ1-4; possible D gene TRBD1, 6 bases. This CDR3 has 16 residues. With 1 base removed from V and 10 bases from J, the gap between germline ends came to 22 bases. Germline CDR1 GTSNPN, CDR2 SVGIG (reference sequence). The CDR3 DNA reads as TGTGCCTGGAGTGGCGGAATCACAGGGCTGGGGGGAAAACTGTTTTTT. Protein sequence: CAWSGGITGLGGKLFF.

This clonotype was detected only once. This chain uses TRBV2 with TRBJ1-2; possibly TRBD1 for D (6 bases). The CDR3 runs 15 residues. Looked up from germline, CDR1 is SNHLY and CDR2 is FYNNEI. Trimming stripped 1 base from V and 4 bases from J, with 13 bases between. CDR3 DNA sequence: TGTGCCAGCAGTGAAGAATGGGGGCAGTCCTATGGCTACACCTTC. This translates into CASSEEWGQSYGYTF.

This CDR3 reads CASSTKGGLARHGMIYEQYF. In DNA, the CDR3 is TGTGCCAGCAGTACAAAGGGGGGACTAGCGCGCCACGGGATGATCTACGAGCAGTACTTC. The chain recombines TRBV28 with TRBJ2-7; 10 bases agree with TRBD2. The germline gives CDR1 MDHEN, CDR2 SYDVKM. This CDR3 has 20 amino acids. V dropped 5 bases and J dropped 3; count of bases not matched to a gene: 22.

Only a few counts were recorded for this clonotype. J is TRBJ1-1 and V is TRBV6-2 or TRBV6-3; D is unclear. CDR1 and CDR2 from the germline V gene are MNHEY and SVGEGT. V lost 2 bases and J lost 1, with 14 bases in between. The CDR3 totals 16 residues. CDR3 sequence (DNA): TGTGCCAGCAGTTACGGTCCACAGATTCAGAACACTGAAGCTTTCTTT. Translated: CASSYGPQIQNTEAFF.

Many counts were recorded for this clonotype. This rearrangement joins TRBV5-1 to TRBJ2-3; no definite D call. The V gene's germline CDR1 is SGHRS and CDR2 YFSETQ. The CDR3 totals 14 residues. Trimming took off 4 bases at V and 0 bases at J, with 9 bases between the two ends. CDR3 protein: CASSPSDSTDTQYF. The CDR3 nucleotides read TGCGCCAGCAGCCCCTCGGATAGCACAGATACGCAGTATTTT.

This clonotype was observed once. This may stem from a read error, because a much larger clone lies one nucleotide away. In DNA form, the CDR3 reads TGTGCCAGCAGTTTAGTAGGGAAGGGGGATGCGCAGTATTTT. Translating it yields CASSLVGKGDAQYF. The V call is TRBV12-3 or TRBV12-4, the J call TRBJ2-3, with a weak D call TRBD1 (6 bases). V was cut by 1 base and J by 10 bases, with 15 bases left in between. The CDR3 spans 14 residues.

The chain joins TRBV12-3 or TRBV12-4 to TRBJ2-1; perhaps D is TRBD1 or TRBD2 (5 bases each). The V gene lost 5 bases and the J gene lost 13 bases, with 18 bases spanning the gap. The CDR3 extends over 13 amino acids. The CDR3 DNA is TGTGCCAGCAGTGCCGGGACCGATGGGACCCAGTTCTTC. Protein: CASSAGTDGTQFF.

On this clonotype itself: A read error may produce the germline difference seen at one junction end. CDR3 nucleotides: TGTGTCAGCGGCGACGGGAACACTGAAGCTTTCTTT. Its translation is CVSGDGNTEAFF. This chain joins TRBV28 and TRBJ1-1; D is unclear. Looked up from germline, CDR1 is MDHEN and CDR2 is SYDVKM. The CDR3 runs 12 residues.

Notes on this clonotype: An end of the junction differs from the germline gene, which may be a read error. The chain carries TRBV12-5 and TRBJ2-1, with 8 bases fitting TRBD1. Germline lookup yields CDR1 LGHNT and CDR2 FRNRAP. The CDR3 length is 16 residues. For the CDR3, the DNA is TGTGCTAGTGGTTTGTGGACAGGGCGGTCCTACAATGAGAAGTTCTTC. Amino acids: CASGLWTGRSYNEKFF.

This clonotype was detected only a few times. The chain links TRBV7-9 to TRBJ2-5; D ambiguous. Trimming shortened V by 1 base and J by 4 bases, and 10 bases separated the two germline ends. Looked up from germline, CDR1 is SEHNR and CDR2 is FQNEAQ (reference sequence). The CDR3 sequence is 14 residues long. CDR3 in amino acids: CASSLVLAGETQYF. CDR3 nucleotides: TGTGCCAGCAGCTTAGTCTTAGCAGGAGAGACCCAGTACTTC. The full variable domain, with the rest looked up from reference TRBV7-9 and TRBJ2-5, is DTGVSQNPRHKITKRGQNVTFRCDPISEHNRLYWYRQTLGQGPEFLTYFQNEAQLEKSRLLSDRFSAERPKGSFSTLEIQRTEQGDSAMYLCASSLVLAGETQYFGPGTRLLVL.

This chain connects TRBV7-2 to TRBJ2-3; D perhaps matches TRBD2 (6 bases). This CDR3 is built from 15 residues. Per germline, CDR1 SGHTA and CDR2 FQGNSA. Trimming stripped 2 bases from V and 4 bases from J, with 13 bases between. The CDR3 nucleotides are TGTGCCAGCAGCTTAAATCCGGGGGAGGCAGATACGCAGTATTTT. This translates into CASSLNPGEADTQYF.

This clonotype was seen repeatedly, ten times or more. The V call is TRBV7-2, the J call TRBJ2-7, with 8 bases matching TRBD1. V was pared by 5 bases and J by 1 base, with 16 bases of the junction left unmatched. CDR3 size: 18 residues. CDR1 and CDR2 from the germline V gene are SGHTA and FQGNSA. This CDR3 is CASSPQVRGRFRSYEQYF. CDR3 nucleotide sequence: TGTGCCAGCAGCCCCCAGGTCAGGGGGCGGTTTAGGTCCTACGAGCAGTACTTC.

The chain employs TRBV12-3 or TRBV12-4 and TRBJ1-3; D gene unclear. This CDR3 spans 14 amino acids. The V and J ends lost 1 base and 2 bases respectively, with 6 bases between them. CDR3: CASSLVMTGNTIYF. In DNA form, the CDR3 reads TGTGCCAGCAGTTTAGTCATGACTGGAAACACCATATATTTT.

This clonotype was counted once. CDR3 sequence reads: CSARPGSPYEQYF. CDR3 in DNA: TGCAGTGCTAGACCGGGGTCCCCCTACGAGCAGTACTTC. This chain links TRBV20-1 with TRBJ2-7; D possibly corresponds to TRBD2 (5 bases). The length of the CDR3 is 13 residues. CDR1 and CDR2 (germline): DFQATT, SNEGSKA (reference sequence). Trimming cost V 2 bases and J 2 bases, with 10 bases left between them.

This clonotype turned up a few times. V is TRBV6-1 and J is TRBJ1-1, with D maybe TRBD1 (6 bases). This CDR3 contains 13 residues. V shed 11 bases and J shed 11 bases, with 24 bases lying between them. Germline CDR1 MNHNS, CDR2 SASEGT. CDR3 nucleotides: TGTGCCGGATCGGTGGGGGGGGCAAGTAGGGCTTTCTTT. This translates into CAGSVGGASRAFF.

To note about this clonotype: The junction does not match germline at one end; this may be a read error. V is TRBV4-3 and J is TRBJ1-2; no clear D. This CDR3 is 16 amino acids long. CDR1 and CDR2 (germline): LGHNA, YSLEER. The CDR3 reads CASCQDSTGSRNGYTF. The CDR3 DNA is TGCGCCAGCTGCCAAGATTCGACGGGAAGTCGAAATGGCTACACCTTC.

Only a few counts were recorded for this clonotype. The CDR3 nucleotides read TGCAGTGCTAGACCTAGGACAGAAGCTTTCTTT. It codes for CSARPRTEAFF. The chain recombines TRBV20-1 with TRBJ1-1; tentatively, D is TRBD1 (5 bases). CDR3 length: 11 residues. The V and J ends lost 2 bases and 8 bases respectively, with 9 bases between them. Germline V gene lookup returns CDR1 DFQATT and CDR2 SNEGSKA (reference sequence).

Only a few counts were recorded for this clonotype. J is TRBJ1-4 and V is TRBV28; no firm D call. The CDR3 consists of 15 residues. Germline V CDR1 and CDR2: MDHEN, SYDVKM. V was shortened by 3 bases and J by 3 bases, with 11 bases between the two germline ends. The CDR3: CASSFWSESNEKLFF. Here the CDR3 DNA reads TGTGCCAGCAGTTTTTGGTCGGAGTCTAATGAAAAACTGTTTTTT.

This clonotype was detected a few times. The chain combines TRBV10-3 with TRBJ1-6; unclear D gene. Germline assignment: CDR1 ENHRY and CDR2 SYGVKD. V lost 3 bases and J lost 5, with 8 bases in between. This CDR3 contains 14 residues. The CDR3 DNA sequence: TGTGCCATCAGTGACGGCAGAAATAATTCACCCCTCCACTTT. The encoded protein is CAISDGRNNSPLHF.

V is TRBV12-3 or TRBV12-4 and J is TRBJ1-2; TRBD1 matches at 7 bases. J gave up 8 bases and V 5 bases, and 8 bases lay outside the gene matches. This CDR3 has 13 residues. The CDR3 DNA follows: TGTGCCAGCAGTGTAGGGGGCCTGCGCGGCTACACCTTC. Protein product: CASSVGGLRGYTF.

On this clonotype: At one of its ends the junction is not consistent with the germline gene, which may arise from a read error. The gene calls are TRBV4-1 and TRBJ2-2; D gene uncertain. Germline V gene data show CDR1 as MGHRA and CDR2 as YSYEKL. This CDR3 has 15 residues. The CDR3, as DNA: TGTGCCAGCAGCCAAGGAGAGCGGAACACCGGGGAGCTGTTTTTT. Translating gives CASSQGERNTGELFF.

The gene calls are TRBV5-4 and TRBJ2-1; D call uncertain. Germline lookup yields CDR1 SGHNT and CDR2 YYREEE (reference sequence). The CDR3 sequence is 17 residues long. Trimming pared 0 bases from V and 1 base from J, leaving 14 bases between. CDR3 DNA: TGTGCCAGCAGCTTGGGGTCGGATTTGCTGTCCTACAATGAGCAGTTCTTC. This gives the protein CASSLGSDLLSYNEQFF.

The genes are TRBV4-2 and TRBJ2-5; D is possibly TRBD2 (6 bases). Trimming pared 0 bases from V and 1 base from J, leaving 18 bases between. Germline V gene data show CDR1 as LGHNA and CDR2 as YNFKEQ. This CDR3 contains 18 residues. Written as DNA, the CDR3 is TGTGCCAGCAGCCAAGAATTCCAGGGCGGGGACCTCCAAGAGACCCAGTACTTC. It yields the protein CASSQEFQGGDLQETQYF.

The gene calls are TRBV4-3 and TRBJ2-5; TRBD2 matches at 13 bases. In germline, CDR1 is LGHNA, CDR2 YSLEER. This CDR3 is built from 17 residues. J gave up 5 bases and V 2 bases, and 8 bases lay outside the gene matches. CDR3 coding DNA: TGCGCCAGCAGCCAAATACCCACTAGCGGGGGGGCGGAGACCCAGTACTTC. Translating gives CASSQIPTSGGAETQYF.

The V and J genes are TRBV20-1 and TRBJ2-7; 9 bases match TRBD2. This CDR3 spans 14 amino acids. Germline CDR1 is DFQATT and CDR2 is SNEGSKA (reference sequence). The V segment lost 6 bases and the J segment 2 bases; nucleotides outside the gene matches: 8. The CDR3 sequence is CSALQLAGTYEQYF. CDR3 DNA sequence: TGCAGTGCCCTACAACTAGCGGGTACCTACGAGCAGTACTTC.

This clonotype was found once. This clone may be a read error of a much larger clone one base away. For the CDR3, the DNA is TGTGCCATCAGTCCGGGACTAGCGGAAGAGGCCCAGTACTTC. Residues: CAISPGLAEEAQYF. V usage is TRBV10-3 and J usage is TRBJ2-5, with 11 positions matching TRBD2. The V gene's germline CDR1 is ENHRY and CDR2 SYGVKD. This CDR3 spans 14 amino acids.